The 13 T cell receptor beta chains presented below share a single source sample, sequenced in a study of cytomegalovirus exposure and HLA in healthy donors. The PCR made use of 60 Vbeta and 13 Jbeta primers. Libraries were prepared by immunoSEQ multiplex PCR; TCRdb keeps only in-frame clonotypes and omits some of them. The sample holds about 160,000 clones, around 80% seen once. Sequenced sample: PBMCs. These receptors all come from a girl aged 5-17 years in good health and CMV-seropositive.

The J gene is TRBJ2-7, the V gene TRBV5-4; D is perhaps TRBD1 (6 bases). V lost 2 bases and J lost 3, with 9 bases in between. The germline CDR1 and CDR2 sequences are SGHNT and YYREEE (reference sequence). The CDR3 has 13 residues. The CDR3 DNA reads TGTGCCAGCAGCTTCTTGGACAGCTACGAGCAGTACTTC. Amino acid sequence: CASSFLDSYEQYF.

The chain is built from TRBV10-2 and TRBJ2-1; 9 bases are shared with TRBD2. The germline V gene encodes CDR1 WSHSY and CDR2 SAAADI. J gave up 5 bases and V 6 bases, and 11 bases lay outside the gene matches. The CDR3 has 16 amino acids. CDR3 region: CASSPPGTSPDNEQFF. As DNA, the CDR3 is TGCGCCAGCAGCCCACCCGGGACTAGCCCAGACAATGAGCAGTTCTTC.

V usage is TRBV29-1 and J usage is TRBJ2-7; 8 nucleotides align to TRBD2. The CDR3 is made up of 13 amino acids. The germline V gene has CDR1 SQVTM and CDR2 ANQGSEA. Losses at the gene ends were 5 bases for V and 0 bases for J; bases not matched to a gene: 3. CDR3: CSVSGGVSYEQYF. Written as DNA, the CDR3 is TGCAGCGTTAGCGGGGGAGTCTCCTACGAGCAGTACTTC.

Only a few counts were recorded for this clone. The chain is built from TRBV25-1 and TRBJ2-7; 7 bases are a match to TRBD1. CDR1 MGHDK and CDR2 SYGVNS come from the germline V gene. J gave up 0 bases and V 6 bases, and 2 bases lay outside the gene matches. The CDR3 is 13 amino acids. CDR3 in amino acids: CASRGDSSYEQYF. The CDR3 DNA reads TGTGCCAGCAGGGGGGACAGCTCCTACGAGCAGTACTTC.

The chain combines TRBV10-1 with TRBJ2-7, with 9 bases lining up with TRBD1. The CDR3 totals 15 residues. V was pared by 3 bases and J by 5 bases, with 8 bases of the junction left unmatched. The germline V gene has CDR1 WNHNN and CDR2 SYGVQD (reference sequence). CDR3 sequence reads: CASSDPGQGTDEQYF. In DNA form, the CDR3 reads TGCGCCAGCAGTGACCCGGGACAGGGTACCGACGAGCAGTACTTC.

This clone was observed once. The chain combines TRBV5-6 with TRBJ2-1, with TRBD1 matching 11 bases. The germline CDR1 and CDR2 sequences are SGHDT and YYEEEE. This CDR3 has 15 residues. Trimming cost V 5 bases and J 7 bases; bases outside gene matches: 8. CDR3 in amino acids: CASRSAGQGGNEQFF. The DNA of the CDR3 is TGTGCCAGCAGGTCGGCGGGACAGGGGGGAAATGAGCAGTTCTTC.

This chain uses TRBV7-9 with TRBJ1-1, with D unclear. Trimming stripped 2 bases from V and 1 base from J, with 11 bases between. CDR1 is SEHNR and CDR2 is FQNEAQ in the germline V gene (reference sequence). The CDR3 extends over 15 amino acids. This chain's CDR3 is CASSLYGRENTEAFF. The CDR3 region has the DNA TGTGCCAGCAGCTTATATGGGAGAGAGAACACTGAAGCTTTCTTT.

This chain connects TRBV2 to TRBJ2-3; 9 nucleotides match TRBD2. The CDR3 extends over 18 amino acids. The germline gives CDR1 SNHLY, CDR2 FYNNEI. V was pared by 2 bases and J by 0 bases, with 9 bases of the junction left unmatched. For the CDR3, the DNA is TGTGCCAGCAGTGAATCGGCGGGGGGGCGGCCTAGCACAGATACGCAGTATTTT. Protein product: CASSESAGGRPSTDTQYF.

The chain couples TRBV9 to TRBJ2-2; 8 bases align to TRBD1. Germline loops: CDR1 SGDLS, CDR2 YYNGEE. This CDR3 is 16 amino acids long. V trimming: 6 bases; J trimming: 2 bases; junction bases outside the gene matches: 9. CDR3 sequence: CASTITGGINTGELFF. The CDR3 region has the DNA TGTGCCAGCACCATAACAGGGGGAATAAACACCGGGGAGCTGTTTTTT.

This chain links TRBV27 with TRBJ1-5; TRBD1 matches at 9 bases. CDR1 is MNHEY, CDR2 SMNVEV, per germline (reference sequence). This CDR3 comprises 15 residues. Trimming removed 6 bases from V and 5 bases from J; junction bases left unmatched: 8. DNA of the CDR3: TGTGCCAGCAGCCCAGGACAGGGGATTTATCAGCCCCAGCATTTT. It yields the protein CASSPGQGIYQPQHF.

The rearrangement uses TRBV5-6 and TRBJ2-5, with D maybe TRBD2 (5 bases). Trimming shortened V by 4 bases and J by 1 base, and 11 bases separated the two germline ends. The CDR3 consists of 14 residues. Per the germline V gene, CDR1 is SGHDT and CDR2 is YYEEEE. CDR3 sequence (DNA): TGTGCCAGCAGCAAAGGACTGACCCAAGAGACCCAGTACTTC. Amino acid sequence: CASSKGLTQETQYF.

The chain couples TRBV19 to TRBJ2-2; maybe TRBD1 (6 bases). CDR3 length: 13 residues. V was trimmed by 10 bases and J by 1 base, leaving 10 bases between them. The V gene's germline CDR1 is LNHDA and CDR2 SQIVND (reference sequence). Here the CDR3 reads CATTGQNTGELFF. CDR3 in DNA: TGTGCCACCACGGGACAGAACACCGGGGAGCTGTTTTTT.

The chain recombines TRBV21-1 with TRBJ2-3; no DNA check was done on the table's D call, TRBD2. TRBV21-1 is a known pseudogene. The CDR3 is 13 amino acids. The CDR3 region has the DNA TGTGCCAGGCGGGGACTCATCACAGATACGCAGTATTTT. As protein: CARRGLITDTQYF.